Listed below are T cell receptor beta chains from one sample, sequenced in a study of chemoradiotherapy in HPV16-positive cancers. Repertoires were generated with immunoSEQ multiplex PCR, while TCRdb's copy carries only in-frame clones and drops some. The data hold 12,000 or so clones, with over 70% observed a single time. Sample collection occurred from a patient who underwent chemoradiotherapy. All receptors derive from a human donor with HPV-associated anogenital cancer. Each CDR3 is given with its conserved first and last residue.

V gene	J gene	CDR3 protein
TRBV7-8	TRBJ2-5	CASSPRDRGETQYF
TRBV27	TRBJ2-5	CASSHRGEETQYF
TRBV5-1	TRBJ2-1	CASNREAGRWSYNEQFF
TRBV28	TRBJ1-4	CASSTPLSSNEKLFF
TRBV6-4	TRBJ2-3	CASSDTGGADTQYF
TRBV4-2	TRBJ1-5	CASSQDAGQTNQPQHF
TRBV5-4	TRBJ2-1	CASSSGPRGSYNEQFF
TRBV7-9	TRBJ2-2	CASSFRTGGRDTGELFF
TRBV27	TRBJ1-4	CASSFARGNEKLFF
TRBV20-1	TRBJ2-1	CSVTLTDEQFF
TRBV25-1	TRBJ2-2	CASSELADTGELFF
TRBV10-3	TRBJ1-1	CAISELGQGKGEAFF
TRBV5-4	TRBJ2-7	CASSLGDRVEEQYF
TRBV5-6	TRBJ1-1	CASSLGWDRVNTEAFF
TRBV28	TRBJ1-1	CASSPRGGRVETEAFF
TRBV19	TRBJ1-1	CASSINPVGYTEAFF
TRBV29-1	TRBJ2-7	CSVGGQGYEQYF
TRBV6-4	TRBJ2-3	CASSDSTTDTQYF